This TCR beta chain was captured by sequencing in a study of blood T cell repertoires in COVID-19. At the level of the study: Samples came from the United States, Italy and Spain, spanning acute and convalescent COVID-19. In each case, the material was cDNA or gDNA derived from T cells, B-cell-depleted T cells, or PBMCs.

Germline V gives CDR1 SGHRS, CDR2 YFSETQ. The CDR3 covers 14 residues. Trimming removed 0 bases at V and 6 bases at J, with 10 bases between. Authors' analysis steps: Nucleated cell number was recorded as an estimate derived from reference gene primer amplification. The repertoire was sequenced with immunoSEQ multiplex PCR; TCRdb's copy has only in-frame clones and lacks some. V and J calls and clone size follow that table, whereas D and trimming were derived from the DNA. Here the sample spans roughly 300,000 clones, around 83% being singletons. The sample was peripheral blood. The sequence was obtained from a woman between 45 and 60 years old with acute or convalescent COVID-19. The chain combines TRBV5-1 with TRBJ1-5, with D possibly matching TRBD1 (5 bases). The CDR3 region has the DNA TGCGCCAGCAGCTTGGGGCAGGGTGGTCAGCCCCAGCATTTT. This encodes CASSLGQGGQPQHF.